Below are 27 T cell receptor beta chains sequenced from a single sample in a study of blood T cell repertoires in COVID-19. Measured with immunoSEQ multiplex PCR; TCRdb has only the in-frame clones, and not every one. The repertoire includes a few hundred thousand clones, around 82% of them detected once, and roughly 2.8% sits in the top ten. What was sequenced was peripheral blood. These receptors were obtained from a man aged 50 to 60 with active or convalescent COVID-19.

The V call is TRBV27, the J call TRBJ2-1; tentatively, D is TRBD2 (6 bases). The CDR3 is 17 residues long. Between the trimmed V and J ends, which lost 1 base and 0 bases, there was a span of 13 bases. Germline CDR1 MNHEY, CDR2 SMNVEV (reference sequence). CDR3 DNA: TGTGCCAGCAGTTTATGGACTTTAGCGGCCTCCTACAATGAGCAGTTCTTC. It codes for CASSLWTLAASYNEQFF.

This sequence joins TRBV10-3 and TRBJ2-3; 9 bases map to TRBD1. The CDR3 sequence is 15 residues long. From germline, CDR1 is ENHRY and CDR2 SYGVKD. V lost 4 bases to trimming and J lost 2 bases; unmatched junction nucleotides: 4. DNA for the CDR3: TGTGCCATCAGTGGGACAGGGGACCCCACAGATACGCAGTATTTT. Protein: CAISGTGDPTDTQYF.

V gene TRBV28 combines with J gene TRBJ2-7, with a weak D call TRBD2 (6 bases). V lost 3 bases, J lost 2 bases, and 14 bases lay in between. The CDR3 length is 15 residues. The germline V gene has CDR1 MDHEN and CDR2 SYDVKM. The CDR3 here is CASSLVGRRTYEQYF. Here the CDR3 DNA reads TGTGCCAGCAGTTTGGTGGGGAGGAGAACCTACGAGCAGTACTTC.

The gene calls are TRBV24-1 and TRBJ2-3, with 8 bases identical to TRBD1. Germline values: CDR1 KGHDR, CDR2 SFDVKD. This CDR3 contains 15 residues. The ends lost 4 bases at V and 4 bases at J; junction bases unmatched: 6. CDR3 residues: CATSDSRGRADTQYF. The CDR3 DNA is TGTGCCACCAGTGACTCCAGGGGGCGAGCAGATACGCAGTATTTT.

This clone came up once. DNA for the CDR3: TGCGCCAGCAGACAGGGCCTCGGGGACACTGAAGCTTTCTTT. Its translation: CASRQGLGDTEAFF. The chain joins TRBV5-1 to TRBJ1-1; D is perhaps TRBD1 (6 bases). V lost 5 bases and J 3 bases, leaving 14 bases between the germline ends. Germline V gives CDR1 SGHRS, CDR2 YFSETQ. This CDR3 contains 14 residues.

This clone was seen just once. The rearrangement uses TRBV2 and TRBJ1-4; D is perhaps TRBD1 (6 bases). This CDR3 region has 15 residues. The V end was cut by 6 bases, the J end by 2 bases, with 13 bases between. Germline V gives CDR1 SNHLY, CDR2 FYNNEI. The CDR3 DNA reads as TGTGCCAGCAGATCGGACAGTACGACTAATGAAAAACTGTTTTTT. It translates to CASRSDSTTNEKLFF.

In this sample, this clone turned up once. This rearrangement joins TRBV5-6 to TRBJ2-3, with 12 positions matching TRBD1. Germline V gene lookup returns CDR1 SGHDT and CDR2 YYEEEE. V dropped 4 bases and J dropped 7; count of bases not matched to a gene: 4. This CDR3 spans 14 amino acids. The CDR3 is CASSMGQGAYTQYF. The CDR3 coding sequence is TGTGCCAGCAGCATGGGACAGGGGGCGTATACGCAGTATTTT.

The CDR3 spells CASSLFYEQYF. For the CDR3, the DNA is TGTGCCAGCAGCCTCTTCTACGAGCAGTACTTC. The rearrangement links TRBV7-2 to TRBJ2-7; no clear D gene. V was cut by 5 bases and J by 3 bases, with 5 bases left in between. CDR3 length equals 11 residues. CDR1 is SGHTA, CDR2 FQGNSA, per germline.

The chain has TRBV6-5 and TRBJ1-2; 10 bases align to TRBD1. V gave up 6 bases and J gave up 6 bases; unmatched junction bases: 13. This CDR3 is built from 16 residues. Per germline, CDR1 MNHEY and CDR2 SVGAGI. CDR3 sequence reads: CASSYGEGTGVDGYTF. CDR3 nucleotides: TGTGCCAGCAGCTACGGCGAAGGGACAGGGGTTGATGGCTACACCTTC.

The chain uses TRBV19 and TRBJ2-3; D gene unclear. This CDR3 has 10 amino acids. V lost 6 bases to trimming and J lost 6 bases, with 4 bases between them. Germline V lookup: CDR1 LNHDA, CDR2 SQIVND (reference sequence). The CDR3 coding sequence is TGTGCCAGTAGCGGTGATACGCAGTATTTT. This encodes CASSGDTQYF.

CDR3 in DNA: TGCAGCGTTGAAGATTGGCAGGGAGGGTATGGCTACACCTTC. Amino acid sequence: CSVEDWQGGYGYTF. This chain connects TRBV29-1 to TRBJ1-2; a weak D match, TRBD1 (5 bases). The CDR3 covers 14 residues. Germline assignment: CDR1 SQVTM and CDR2 ANQGSEA. The germline V and J ends were trimmed by 0 bases and 5 bases, with 13 bases remaining between them.

The chain employs TRBV3-1 (or the pseudogene TRBV3-2) and TRBJ2-3; maybe TRBD2 (6 bases). This CDR3 spans 15 amino acids. V gave up 4 bases and J gave up 5 bases, with 16 bases separating them. Per the germline V gene, CDR1 is LGHDT and CDR2 is YNNKEL (reference sequence). The CDR3 nucleotides are TGTGCCAGCAGCCCCTTCGCGGGAACTATAGATACGCAGTATTTT. Its translation: CASSPFAGTIDTQYF.

V is TRBV30 and J is TRBJ2-7, with 7 bases matching TRBD1. The length of the CDR3 is 14 residues. Trimming cost V 2 bases and J 6 bases; bases outside gene matches: 10. The germline V gene has CDR1 GTSNPN and CDR2 SVGIG (reference sequence). The CDR3 DNA is TGTGCCTGGAGTCCGGGACAGTGGCCGGCCGAGCAGTACTTC. Protein sequence: CAWSPGQWPAEQYF.

This chain links TRBV24-1 with TRBJ1-1, with D unresolved. Germline CDR1 KGHDR, CDR2 SFDVKD. The ends were cut back, 9 bases at V and 5 bases at J, with 9 bases in the middle. The CDR3 contains 11 residues. CDR3 sequence: CATRGGTEAFF. Written as DNA, the CDR3 is TGTGCCACCCGGGGTGGGACTGAAGCTTTCTTT.

The chain combines TRBV10-3 with TRBJ2-1; perhaps TRBD2 as D (6 bases). The CDR3 is made up of 13 amino acids. Germline-derived CDR1 and CDR2 are ENHRY and SYGVKD. The ends were cut back, 7 bases at V and 3 bases at J, with 10 bases in the middle. The CDR3 DNA follows: TGTGCCATCAAGGGAGGTCTCTACAATGAGCAGTTCTTC. Translating it yields CAIKGGLYNEQFF.

The chain is built from TRBV30 and TRBJ1-1, with 8 bases fitting TRBD1. In germline, CDR1 is GTSNPN, CDR2 SVGIG (reference sequence). CDR3 length: 13 amino acids. The junction had 11 bases not matched to a gene; V was cut back by 3 bases and J by 11 bases. DNA of the CDR3: TGTGCCTGGAGGCCCAACGACAGGGGTACCGCTTTCTTT. This encodes CAWRPNDRGTAFF. The variable domain in full, with the rest retrieved from reference TRBV30 and TRBJ1-1, is SQTIHQWPATLVQPVGSPLSLECTVEGTSNPNLYWYRQAAGRGLQLLFYSVGIGQISSEVPQNLSASRPQDRQFILSSKKLLLSDSGFYLCAWRPNDRGTAFFGQGTRLTVV.

This chain uses TRBV10-3 with TRBJ1-4; possibly TRBD1 for D (5 bases). V was shortened by 0 bases and J by 7 bases, with 9 bases between the two germline ends. Germline lookup yields CDR1 ENHRY and CDR2 SYGVKD. The CDR3 sequence is 14 residues long. The CDR3 spells CAISESDTGEKLFF. The CDR3, as DNA: TGTGCCATCAGTGAGTCGGACACGGGTGAAAAACTGTTTTTT.

This clone has at least ten counts. The rearrangement links TRBV6-5 to TRBJ2-3; 9 bases are shared with TRBD2. Germline values: CDR1 MNHEY, CDR2 SVGAGI. V shed 0 bases and J 7 bases; nucleotides not matched to a gene: 5. CDR3 size: 15 residues. For the CDR3, the DNA is TGTGCCAGCAGTTACTCACTAGCGGGTGGGAATACGCAGTATTTT. Its translation is CASSYSLAGGNTQYF.

V and J are TRBV5-6 and TRBJ2-4; no firm D call. CDR1 and CDR2 from the germline V gene are SGHDT and YYEEEE. This CDR3 is 15 amino acids long. Trimming stripped 0 bases from V and 0 bases from J, with 7 bases between. Here the CDR3 reads CASSLGGLAKNIQYF. In nucleotides, the CDR3 is TGTGCCAGCAGCTTGGGCGGCCTAGCCAAAAACATTCAGTACTTC.

The V and J genes are TRBV12-3 or TRBV12-4 and TRBJ2-2; 8 bases match TRBD1. V shed 4 bases, J shed 5 bases, and the junction held 0 bases outside the gene matches. The CDR3 runs to 13 residues. DNA of the CDR3: TGTGCCAGCAGTTGGACAGGGACCGGGGAGCTGTTTTTT. Translating gives CASSWTGTGELFF.

The chain recombines TRBV5-1 with TRBJ2-7; possible D gene TRBD1, 6 bases. The CDR3 is made up of 15 amino acids. Between the trimmed V and J ends, which lost 1 base and 1 base, there was a span of 12 bases. Germline V gene lookup returns CDR1 SGHRS and CDR2 YFSETQ. CDR3 DNA: TGCGCCAGCAGCTTGCGGGACATACCATCCTACGAGCAGTACTTC. This gives the protein CASSLRDIPSYEQYF.

This clone was observed once. The chain couples TRBV6-1 to TRBJ1-2; 8 nucleotides agree with TRBD1. Unmatched junction bases numbered 7, after V lost 9 bases and J lost 7 bases. Looked up from germline, CDR1 is MNHNS and CDR2 is SASEGT. The CDR3 is 12 amino acids. DNA for the CDR3: TGTGCCAGTATGGACAGGGAGGCTGGCTACACCTTC. Its translation is CASMDREAGYTF.

The rearrangement uses TRBV28 and TRBJ2-5; TRBD2 aligns across 12 bases. Per germline, CDR1 MDHEN and CDR2 SYDVKM. The CDR3 covers 17 residues. V was clipped by 6 bases and J by 5 bases; unmatched bases: 13. The CDR3 DNA is TGTGCCAGCAGCATTTCTAGCGGGAGGGCCGGGGACGAGACCCAGTACTTC. As protein: CASSISSGRAGDETQYF.

V gene TRBV11-1 combines with J gene TRBJ2-1; D is perhaps TRBD2 (6 bases). Germline lookup yields CDR1 SGHAT and CDR2 FQDESV (reference sequence). The CDR3 loop spans 15 amino acids. Trimming stripped 1 base from V and 6 bases from J, with 13 bases between. CDR3 nucleotides: TGTGCCAGCAGCTTAGACACCGGGACTCGCAATGAGCAGTTCTTC. This codes for CASSLDTGTRNEQFF. The full variable domain, completed using reference TRBV11-1 and TRBJ2-1, is EAEVAQSPRYKITEKSQAVAFWCDPISGHATLYWYRQILGQGPELLVQFQDESVVDDSQLPKDRFSAERLKGVDSTLKIQPAELGDSAMYLCASSLDTGTRNEQFFGPGTRLTVL.

The chain recombines TRBV11-2 with TRBJ1-2; no clear D gene. V was pared by 0 bases and J by 1 base, with 6 bases between. CDR1 and CDR2 from the germline V gene are SGHAT and FQNNGV. CDR3 length: 14 residues. In nucleotides, the CDR3 is TGTGCCAGCAGCTTAGAAGCTTATAACTATGGCTACACCTTC. It specifies CASSLEAYNYGYTF.

The V gene is TRBV5-5, the J gene TRBJ1-5; D not certain. Trimming removed 4 bases from V and 4 bases from J, with 12 bases in between. The CDR3 runs to 14 residues. Germline V gene lookup returns CDR1 SGHKS and CDR2 YYEKEE (reference sequence). The CDR3 here is CASSARLTNQPQHF. Here the CDR3 DNA reads TGTGCCAGCAGCGCCAGGCTGACAAATCAGCCCCAGCATTTT.

This clone was picked up a small number of times. The chain recombines TRBV10-1 with TRBJ2-1; D possibly corresponds to TRBD2 (6 bases). The CDR3 runs 14 residues. Germline CDR1 WNHNN, CDR2 SYGVQD (reference sequence). V was pared by 3 bases and J by 5 bases, with 11 bases between. This chain's CDR3 is CASSDGGVNNEQFF. For the CDR3, the DNA is TGCGCCAGCAGTGATGGCGGGGTCAACAATGAGCAGTTCTTC.